This T cell receptor (beta chain) was profiled in a study of blood T cell repertoires in COVID-19. In the study overall: Whether acute or convalescent, the COVID-19 samples came from the United States, Italy and Spain. T cells, B-cell-depleted T cells, or PBMCs provided the cDNA or gDNA that served as material.

Source study methods: Reference gene primer amplification yielded estimated nucleated cell counts. The table came from immunoSEQ multiplex PCR; TCRdb's copy has only in-frame clones and leaves some out. That table is the source of V, J and clone size, and D and trimming were worked out from the DNA. Of about 270,000 clones detected, about 76% appear once; the ten largest clones hold under 3%. CDR3 size: 14 residues. V lost 0 bases and J lost 1, with 4 bases in between. Per germline, CDR1 LGHNA and CDR2 YSLEER. The sequence was obtained from a woman in her sixties with active or convalescent COVID-19. The sequencing sample was made of peripheral blood. This sequence joins TRBV4-3 and TRBJ1-3, with D hard to call. In nucleotides, the CDR3 is TGCGCCAGCAGCCAAGACCCTTCTGGAAACACCATATATTTT. Amino acid sequence: CASSQDPSGNTIYF.